This T cell receptor beta chain was documented in a study of control samples from healthy donors and cancer patients. Method: immunoSEQ multiplex PCR; TCRdb's copy keeps in-frame clones and lacks some. The data contain over 120,000 clones, about nine tenths of them seen just once; the ten biggest clones take up approximately 2.9%. Trimming took 7 bases from V and 4 from J, leaving 14 bases between them. The CDR3 is made up of 13 amino acids. Germline CDR1 reads MNHEY; CDR2 reads SVGAGI. Sequencing used blood. The TCR comes from a man between 25 and 39 years old in good health. J is TRBJ2-7 and V is TRBV6-5; D is unclear. The CDR3, as DNA: TGTGCCAGCAATCGAGGCCCGGGTTACGAGCAGTACTTC. It translates to CASNRGPGYEQYF.